This T cell receptor (beta chain) is from a study of naive and memory T cell subsets. The treatment was: skin biopsy from PPD injection site in Mantoux-positive individual. The library had UMIs added by 3' ligation of an oligonucleotide to TCR cDNA. Skin biopsies came from PPD injection sites in Mantoux-positive individuals. The CDR3 is 17 residues long. Germline-derived CDR1 and CDR2 are DFQATT and SNEGSKA (reference sequence). Trimming took 1 base from V and 5 from J; bases not matched to a gene: 10. The study's findings and limits: Tuberculin site TCR excess was interpreted as type IV hypersensitivity infiltration. This RNA-based method may be sensitive to activation-related transcript changes.

This clonotype was seen repeatedly, ten times or more. Its matching antigen is unknown. Four PCR rounds used nested alpha and beta constant region primers plus the SP2 primer. Reverse transcription of blood and skin TCR RNA was primed at alpha and beta constant regions. MiXCR, run by TCRdb on the UMI-ligation and nested PCR reads, gives a single entry per CDR3 protein. The table lists more than 30,000 distinct CDR3 sequences, 6.7% of them singletons, with approximately 2.8% in the top ten. The chain links TRBV20-1 to TRBJ2-5; 13 bases align to TRBD2. This TCR derives from an adult in good health. Sequences were derived from skin, sampled from a tuberculin skin test site. This chain's CDR3 is CSARGSRTSGGFETQYF. The CDR3 nucleotides are TGCAGTGCTAGAGGTTCCCGGACTAGCGGGGGCTTTGAGACCCAGTACTTC.